Presented here are 26 T cell receptor beta chains from one specimen sequenced in a study of shared clonotypes between healthy human individuals. The assay was immunoSEQ multiplex PCR, and TCRdb's table has in-frame clones only and misses some. Among approximately 2,300,000 clones, about nine tenths were seen once, and the ten largest hold approximately 0.41%. Sequencing was carried out using naive CD4+ T cells from PBMCs. Stated subset: CD45RA+ positively selected. These receptors all stem from a man aged 18 to 35 in good health. Some clones in this sample may be carry-over from other donors' samples.

The gene calls are TRBV18 and TRBJ2-3; D gene ambiguous. The CDR3 totals 16 residues. From germline, CDR1 is KGHSH and CDR2 LQKENI. V lost 6 bases and J 0 bases, leaving 16 bases between the germline ends. The CDR3 DNA reads TGTGCCAGCTCGCCGACTGACTTTTGGAGCACAGATACGCAGTATTTT. Residues: CASSPTDFWSTDTQYF.

The chain carries TRBV18 and TRBJ2-7; 9 bases fit TRBD1. The CDR3 is 15 residues long. Looked up from germline, CDR1 is KGHSH and CDR2 is LQKENI. V shed 3 bases and J 5 bases; nucleotides not matched to a gene: 8. The CDR3 DNA reads TGTGCCAGCTCACCCCCGGGACAGGGACCCAACGAGCAGTACTTC. Translating it yields CASSPPGQGPNEQYF.

The gene calls are TRBV2 and TRBJ1-1; 7 bases are a match to TRBD1. J lost 10 bases, V lost 6 bases, and 14 bases had no gene match. Germline V CDR1 and CDR2: SNHLY, FYNNEI. The CDR3 has 14 residues. CDR3 nucleotide sequence: TGTGCCAGCAGATTTCAGGGGGTTTATGTAGGAGCTTTCTTT. Amino acids: CASRFQGVYVGAFF. The full variable domain, with the rest looked up from reference TRBV2 and TRBJ1-1, is EPEVTQTPSHQVTQMGQEVILRCVPISNHLYFYWYRQILGQKVEFLVSFYNNEISEKSEIFDDQFSVERPDGSNFTLKIRSTKLEDSAMYFCASRFQGVYVGAFFGQGTRLTVV.

This rearrangement joins TRBV19 to TRBJ1-2, with TRBD1 identical over 7 bases. The CDR3 is 13 amino acids. Germline CDR1 and CDR2: LNHDA and SQIVND (reference sequence). The CDR3 coding sequence is TGTGCGTCGTCTGCCTACAGGGGCCATGGCTACACCTTC. Translation: CASSAYRGHGYTF.

J is TRBJ1-2 and V is TRBV6-6, with D possibly matching TRBD1 (5 bases). Trimming shortened V by 0 bases and J by 3 bases, and 11 bases separated the two germline ends. The CDR3 length is 15 residues. CDR1 and CDR2 from the germline V gene are MNHNY and SVGAGI (reference sequence). The CDR3 DNA reads TGTGCCAGCAGTTACTCGATTGGGACCTACTATGGCTACACCTTC. This gives the protein CASSYSIGTYYGYTF.

This chain links TRBV9 with TRBJ2-2; the D gene is possibly TRBD1 (6 bases). This CDR3 has 14 amino acids. V lost 0 bases and J 6 bases, leaving 9 bases between the germline ends. Germline V gene sequence: CDR1 SGDLS, CDR2 YYNGEE. CDR3 bases: TGTGCCAGCAGCGTAGGGGGGCCCGCCGGGGAGCTGTTTTTT. Translated: CASSVGGPAGELFF.

V gene TRBV7-8 combines with J gene TRBJ2-1; TRBD2 matches at 11 bases. The CDR3 spans 15 residues. J was trimmed by 9 bases and V by 1 base; bases with no gene match: 5. In germline, CDR1 is SGHVS, CDR2 FQNEAQ. CDR3 sequence: CASSLVGTSGLEQFF. DNA for the CDR3: TGTGCCAGCAGCTTAGTCGGGACTAGCGGCCTTGAGCAGTTCTTC.

The V and J genes are TRBV10-3 and TRBJ1-1; TRBD1 agrees at 7 bases. Germline CDR1 ENHRY, CDR2 SYGVKD. Trimming took 0 bases from V and 3 from J; bases not matched to a gene: 4. The CDR3 runs 15 residues. The chain's CDR3 is CAISESRDSYTEAFF. The CDR3 coding sequence is TGTGCCATCAGTGAGTCCCGGGACAGCTACACTGAAGCTTTCTTT.

The chain couples TRBV4-1 to TRBJ2-3; 9 positions match TRBD1. The germline V gene has CDR1 MGHRA and CDR2 YSYEKL. The CDR3 runs 15 residues. The V gene end was trimmed by 3 bases and the J gene end by 1 base; junction bases not matched to a gene: 2. This chain's CDR3 is CASSQRDRGTDTQYF. CDR3 coding DNA: TGCGCCAGCAGCCAGCGGGACAGGGGCACAGATACGCAGTATTTT.

The chain joins TRBV15 to TRBJ1-1, with unresolved D. The CDR3 consists of 14 residues. Trimming shortened V by 1 base and J by 1 base, and 7 bases separated the two germline ends. CDR1 and CDR2 (germline): LNHNV, YYDKDF (reference sequence). CDR3 amino acids: CATSRGQTNTEAFF. CDR3 in DNA: TGTGCCACCAGCAGAGGCCAAACGAACACTGAAGCTTTCTTT. The full variable domain, completed using reference TRBV15 and TRBJ1-1, is DAMVIQNPRYQVTQFGKPVTLSCSQTLNHNVMYWYQQKSSQAPKLLFHYYDKDFNNEADTPDNFQSRRPNTSFCFLDIRSPGLGDTAMYLCATSRGQTNTEAFFGQGTRLTVV.

This chain uses TRBV5-6 with TRBJ2-6; no clear D. With 2 bases removed from V and 0 bases from J, the gap between germline ends came to 9 bases. Germline CDR1 SGHDT, CDR2 YYEEEE. This CDR3 spans 16 amino acids. In nucleotides, the CDR3 is TGTGCCAGCAGCTTCGACGGCGGCTCTGGGGCCAACGTCCTGACTTTC. It yields the protein CASSFDGGSGANVLTF. Variable domain in full (rest from reference TRBV5-6 and TRBJ2-6): DAGVTQSPTHLIKTRGQQVTLRCSPKSGHDTVSWYQQALGQGPQFIFQYYEEEERQRGNFPDRFSGHQFPNYSSELNVNALLLGDSALYLCASSFDGGSGANVLTFGAGSRLTVL.

In this sample, this clone turned up once. The J gene is TRBJ1-2, the V gene TRBV5-4; D gene unclear. This CDR3 has 14 residues. Germline CDR1 SGHNT, CDR2 YYREEE (reference sequence). V was pared by 0 bases and J by 5 bases, with 11 bases between. The CDR3 region is CASSLAATEYGYTF. CDR3 nucleotides: TGTGCCAGCAGCTTGGCCGCGACGGAATATGGCTACACCTTC.

The rearrangement links TRBV19 to TRBJ1-4; 9 bases map to TRBD1. Trimming at V came to 5 bases and at J to 6 bases, leaving 4 bases not matched to a gene. The CDR3 runs to 14 residues. CDR1 and CDR2 (germline): LNHDA, SQIVND (reference sequence). The chain's CDR3 is CASSSTGGDEKLFF. For the CDR3, the DNA is TGTGCCAGTAGTTCGACAGGGGGGGATGAAAAACTGTTTTTT.

This chain joins TRBV6-5 and TRBJ1-5; D is uncertain. The germline gives CDR1 MNHEY, CDR2 SVGAGI. The CDR3 extends over 15 amino acids. V was trimmed by 5 bases and J by 4 bases, leaving 15 bases between them. The DNA of the CDR3 is TGTGCCAGCAGTCTGACTGGGTGGGGTAATCAGCCCCAGCATTTT. Encoded protein: CASSLTGWGNQPQHF.

The rearrangement uses TRBV5-1 and TRBJ2-7; possible D gene TRBD2, 6 bases. V lost 4 bases and J lost 0, with 14 bases in between. Germline V CDR1 and CDR2: SGHRS, YFSETQ. This CDR3 has 15 amino acids. The CDR3 DNA reads as TGCGCCAGCAGCAAACGGGACTCCCGCTCCTACGAGCAGTACTTC. Its translation is CASSKRDSRSYEQYF. The whole variable domain, filled in from reference TRBV5-1 and TRBJ2-7, reads KAGVTQTPRYLIKTRGQQVTLSCSPISGHRSVSWYQQTPGQGLQFLFEYFSETQRNKGNFPGRFSGRQFSNSRSEMNVSTLELGDSALYLCASSKRDSRSYEQYFGPGTRLTVT.

Regarding this clone: The sample has other DNA sequences that encode this CDR3 too. The chain links TRBV6-1 to TRBJ1-5, with a possible D match to TRBD1 (6 bases). The CDR3 extends over 14 amino acids. V lost 6 bases and J 1 base, leaving 10 bases between the germline ends. Germline CDR1 and CDR2: MNHNS and SASEGT. The CDR3 DNA is TGTGCCAGCAGCCCTGGACAGAGCAATCAGCCCCAGCATTTT. Protein product: CASSPGQSNQPQHF.

This rearrangement joins TRBV28 to TRBJ1-4, with a tentative D call TRBD1 (5 bases). The CDR3 sequence is 14 residues long. Trimming removed 5 bases at V and 5 bases at J, with 12 bases between. CDR1 is MDHEN, CDR2 SYDVKM, per germline. The CDR3 coding sequence is TGTGCCAGCAGTCTCTTCCAGGGAAATGAAAAACTGTTTTTT. This codes for CASSLFQGNEKLFF.

This rearrangement joins TRBV5-6 to TRBJ1-6; D might be TRBD1 (6 bases). CDR1 and CDR2 from the germline V gene are SGHDT and YYEEEE. The CDR3 extends over 16 amino acids. The V end was cut by 4 bases, the J end by 7 bases, with 18 bases between. In DNA, the CDR3 is TGTGCCAGCAGCCCAAGGACAGCGAGCCGAAATTCACCCCTCCACTTT. Translated, it gives CASSPRTASRNSPLHF.

The rearrangement joins TRBV6-5 to TRBJ1-6; D uncertain. V was cut by 0 bases and J by 9 bases, with 9 bases left in between. This CDR3 has 14 amino acids. Germline V gene lookup returns CDR1 MNHEY and CDR2 SVGAGI. The DNA of the CDR3 is TGTGCCAGCAGTTACTCGGTACTAATTTCACCCCTCCACTTT. It translates to CASSYSVLISPLHF.

CDR3 residues: CASSPGVWVGRETQYF. DNA for the CDR3: TGTGCCAGCAGCCCGGGAGTATGGGTAGGACGAGAGACCCAGTACTTC. The chain combines TRBV5-6 with TRBJ2-5, with a weak D call TRBD2 (6 bases). The V and J ends lost 4 bases and 4 bases respectively, with 20 bases between them. The CDR3 has 16 residues. Per the germline V gene, CDR1 is SGHDT and CDR2 is YYEEEE. Looking up the rest from reference TRBV5-6 and TRBJ2-5 gives the full variable domain: DAGVTQSPTHLIKTRGQQVTLRCSPKSGHDTVSWYQQALGQGPQFIFQYYEEEERQRGNFPDRFSGHQFPNYSSELNVNALLLGDSALYLCASSPGVWVGRETQYFGPGTRLLVL.

The V call is TRBV30, the J call TRBJ2-5, with unresolved D. TRBJ2-7 matches the DNA end more closely, so the J call is doubtful. Germline V gene data show CDR1 as GTSNPN and CDR2 as SVGIG (reference sequence). There are 12 residues in the CDR3. The CDR3 sequence is CAWGPRVHEQYF. CDR3 nucleotides: TGTGCCTGGGGACCAAGGGTCCACGAGCAGTACTTC.

The count of this clone is one. The same CDR3 is also encoded by other DNA sequences in this sample. The V and J genes are TRBV28 and TRBJ2-1, with TRBD2 identical over 8 bases. This CDR3 region has 14 residues. The ends lost 5 bases at V and 1 base at J; junction bases unmatched: 1. Germline V lookup: CDR1 MDHEN, CDR2 SYDVKM. The CDR3 loop reads CASSQRGSYNEQFF. As DNA, the CDR3 is TGTGCCAGCAGTCAGCGGGGGTCCTACAATGAGCAGTTCTTC.

This clone was found once. The chain recombines TRBV5-8 with TRBJ2-1, with D perhaps matching TRBD2 (7 bases). Germline V gene sequence: CDR1 SGHTS, CDR2 YDEGEE. The CDR3 has 16 amino acids. Trimming took off 6 bases at V and 8 bases at J, with 24 bases between the two ends. The CDR3, as DNA: TGTGCCAGCACCACGGGGGGCGGGAGACCAGCCCATGAGCAGTTCTTC. Translation gives CASTTGGGRPAHEQFF.

This chain connects TRBV13 to TRBJ1-1; no clear D. V was trimmed by 5 bases and J by 1 base, leaving 14 bases between them. This CDR3 region has 15 residues. Germline CDR1 and CDR2: PRHDT and FYEKMQ (reference sequence). The CDR3 nucleotides read TGTGCCAGCAGCCCTAAAATGGGTCGGAACACTGAAGCTTTCTTT. Residues: CASSPKMGRNTEAFF.

V usage is TRBV28 and J usage is TRBJ2-7; D is unresolved. The germline V gene encodes CDR1 MDHEN and CDR2 SYDVKM. The CDR3 runs 12 residues. V lost 4 bases and J lost 6, with 10 bases in between. The CDR3 bases are TGTGCCAGCAGTTCGGTTTATGGCGAGCAGTACTTC. Translated, it gives CASSSVYGEQYF.

The rearrangement uses TRBV10-3 and TRBJ1-4; TRBD1 is a possible D gene (5 bases). Looked up from germline, CDR1 is ENHRY and CDR2 is SYGVKD. CDR3 length: 15 residues. Deletions cut 5 bases from V and 8 bases from J, with 18 bases between. The CDR3 region is CAISQQAAGHEKLFF. Here the CDR3 DNA reads TGTGCCATCAGTCAACAGGCCGCGGGGCACGAAAAACTGTTTTTT.